A single T cell receptor beta chain is shown here with its context. Its specificity is not known. Assay: immunoSEQ multiplex PCR; the TCRdb copy retains only in-frame clones and omits some. The profile shows about 50,000 clones, around 83% of them singletons. The source of the sample is a study of lymphopenia after photon versus proton radiotherapy. Study-wide results and limits: Proton therapy kept repertoires fairly stable, unlike photons, which gained effector/memory cells. After lymphocyte nadir, photon-treated repertoires showed oligoclonal expansion, especially CD8+ Temra. A bigger post-nadir fall in TCR diversity correlated inversely with survival time in deceased patients. Only patients who died were analyzed for survival; proton advantage is unproven.

The CDR3 extends over 16 amino acids. In germline, CDR1 is SEHNR, CDR2 FQNEAQ (reference sequence). V lost 2 bases and J 1 base, leaving 13 bases between the germline ends. The source of this sequence is a man in his fifties or sixties with gastric cancer. The V and J genes are TRBV7-9 and TRBJ2-3, with D possibly matching TRBD1 (5 bases). Sequencing was performed on peripheral blood, taken from a patient treated with photon-based radiotherapy. The CDR3: CASSLYQGRGTDTQYF. Written as DNA, the CDR3 is TGTGCCAGCAGCTTATACCAGGGCAGGGGCACAGATACGCAGTATTTT.